This passage covers 11 T cell receptor beta chains from one sample sequenced in a study of OX40 agonist ivuxolimab in advanced cancers. Profiling relied on immunoSEQ multiplex PCR, and the TCRdb table lists in-frame clones only, not all of them. The data show some 70,000 clones, roughly nine tenths seen once. This sample comprised CD4+ or CD8+ T cells sorted from blood, obtained in a trial of the OX40 agonist ivuxolimab. These receptors all come from an adult with an advanced solid tumor such as melanoma, head and neck, liver or kidney cancer.

This rearrangement joins TRBV7-2 to TRBJ1-2; 7 positions match TRBD1. From germline, CDR1 is SGHTA and CDR2 FQGNSA. J gave up 8 bases and V 2 bases, and 5 bases lay outside the gene matches. The CDR3 loop spans 13 amino acids. DNA of the CDR3: TGTGCCAGCAGCTTACTAGGACAGGCGGGCTACACCTTC. Residues: CASSLLGQAGYTF.

V is TRBV2 and J is TRBJ2-1; D may be TRBD2 (6 bases). Trimming removed 2 bases at V and 10 bases at J, with 6 bases between. This CDR3 has 11 amino acids. Germline CDR1 and CDR2: SNHLY and FYNNEI. The CDR3 is CASSETSEQFF. The CDR3 bases are TGTGCCAGCAGTGAAACTAGCGAGCAGTTCTTC.

The V call is TRBV5-4, the J call TRBJ1-2, with unresolved D. The CDR3 is made up of 13 amino acids. CDR1 SGHNT and CDR2 YYREEE come from the germline V gene (reference sequence). Trimming took 2 bases from V and 3 from J, leaving 8 bases between them. The CDR3 here is CASSFERDYGYTF. The CDR3 DNA reads as TGTGCCAGCAGCTTCGAGAGGGACTATGGCTACACCTTC.

V usage is TRBV7-2 and J usage is TRBJ2-3; D possibly corresponds to TRBD2 (6 bases). Germline V gene data show CDR1 as SGHTA and CDR2 as FQGNSA. The V end lost 3 bases, the J end lost 3 bases, and 7 bases lay between the germline ends. The CDR3 has 13 amino acids. The CDR3 nucleotides are TGTGCCAGCAGCTTTCGGGGGACAGATACGCAGTATTTT. Protein product: CASSFRGTDTQYF.

The V and J genes are TRBV19 and TRBJ1-1, with TRBD1 matching 7 bases. The germline CDR1 and CDR2 sequences are LNHDA and SQIVND (reference sequence). After removal of 4 bases from V and 5 bases from J, the junction contained 10 bases not matched to a gene. The CDR3 has 15 residues. The CDR3 nucleotides are TGTGCCAGTAGTACCCGACAGGGAGTAGAAACTGAAGCTTTCTTT. It yields the protein CASSTRQGVETEAFF.

This rearrangement joins TRBV5-1 to TRBJ1-1, with TRBD1 as a possible D gene (5 bases). Trimming shortened V by 7 bases and J by 2 bases, and 9 bases separated the two germline ends. Germline V gene lookup returns CDR1 SGHRS and CDR2 YFSETQ. This CDR3 spans 12 amino acids. In DNA, the CDR3 is TGCGCCAGCGCCGGGGCTAACACTGAAGCTTTCTTT. It specifies CASAGANTEAFF.

This clone was observed a few times. This chain uses TRBV11-3 with TRBJ1-4; D is unresolved. V was clipped by 5 bases and J by 11 bases, with 12 bases between them. This CDR3 has 12 amino acids. Germline V gene lookup returns CDR1 SGHNT and CDR2 YENEEA. CDR3 in DNA: TGTGCCAGCAGCGATGGTCCACGGAAACTGTTTTTT. It is translated as CASSDGPRKLFF.

CDR3 nucleotides: TGTGCCAGCAGTTTATCCTGGGACCAGAACTACGAGCAGTACTTC. The encoded protein is CASSLSWDQNYEQYF. The V call is TRBV27, the J call TRBJ2-7, with D perhaps being TRBD1 or TRBD2 (5 bases each). V lost 0 bases to trimming and J lost 3 bases, with 12 bases between them. CDR1 is MNHEY, CDR2 SMNVEV, per germline (reference sequence). This CDR3 comprises 15 residues.

The chain uses TRBV5-6 and TRBJ1-2; D gene uncertain. The CDR3 contains 14 residues. Germline CDR1 is SGHDT and CDR2 is YYEEEE. Trimming took off 1 base at V and 4 bases at J, with 11 bases between the two ends. The CDR3 is CASSLQDGLYGYTF. CDR3 coding DNA: TGTGCCAGCAGCTTGCAGGACGGTCTCTATGGCTACACCTTC.

The J gene is TRBJ2-7, the V gene TRBV7-2, with D unclear. V lost 6 bases and J lost 2, with 11 bases in between. The CDR3 has 13 residues. Germline CDR1 SGHTA, CDR2 FQGNSA. The DNA of the CDR3 is TGTGCCAGCAGGGGTCCGGCGGCCTACGAGCAGTACTTC. The encoded protein is CASRGPAAYEQYF.

The rearrangement links TRBV5-1 to TRBJ1-2, with D unresolved. The CDR3 has 15 amino acids. Germline lookup yields CDR1 SGHRS and CDR2 YFSETQ. V was shortened by 4 bases and J by 3 bases, with 16 bases between the two germline ends. In DNA, the CDR3 is TGCGCCAGCAGCCAGAGGGCCCTTCGGGACTATGGCTACACCTTC. This gives the protein CASSQRALRDYGYTF.